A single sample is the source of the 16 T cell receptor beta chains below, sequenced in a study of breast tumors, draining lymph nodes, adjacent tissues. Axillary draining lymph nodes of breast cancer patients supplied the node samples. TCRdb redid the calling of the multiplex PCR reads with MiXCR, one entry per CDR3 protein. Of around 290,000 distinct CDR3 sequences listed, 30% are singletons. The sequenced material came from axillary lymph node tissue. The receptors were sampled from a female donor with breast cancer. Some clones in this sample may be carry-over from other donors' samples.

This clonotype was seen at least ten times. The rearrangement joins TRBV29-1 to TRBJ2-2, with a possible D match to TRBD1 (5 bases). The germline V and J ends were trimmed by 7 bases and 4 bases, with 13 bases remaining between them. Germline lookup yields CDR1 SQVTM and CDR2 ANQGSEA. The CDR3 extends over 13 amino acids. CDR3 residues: CSGQQAPTGELFF. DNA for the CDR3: TGCAGCGGTCAACAGGCTCCCACCGGGGAGCTGTTTTTT.

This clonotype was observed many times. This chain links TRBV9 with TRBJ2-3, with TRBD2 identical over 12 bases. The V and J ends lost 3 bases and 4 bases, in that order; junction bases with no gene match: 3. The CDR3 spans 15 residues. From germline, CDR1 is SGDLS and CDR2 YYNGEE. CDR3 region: CASSGLAGVADTQYF. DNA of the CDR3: TGTGCCAGCAGCGGACTAGCGGGAGTAGCAGATACGCAGTATTTT.

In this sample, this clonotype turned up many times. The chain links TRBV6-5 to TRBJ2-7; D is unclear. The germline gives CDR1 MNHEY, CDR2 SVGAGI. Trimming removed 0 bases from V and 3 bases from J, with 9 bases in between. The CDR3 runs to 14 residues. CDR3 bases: TGTGCCAGCAGTTACTCGGCAGGTTACTACGAGCAGTACTTC. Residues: CASSYSAGYYEQYF.

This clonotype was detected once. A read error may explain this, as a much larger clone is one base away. For the CDR3, the DNA is TGTGCCAGCAGGAGGACTGTCATGAGCGAGCGGTACTTC. It translates to CASRRTVMSERYF. This chain links TRBV5-4 with TRBJ2-7, with D possibly matching TRBD2 (5 bases). CDR1 SGHNT and CDR2 YYREEE come from the germline V gene (reference sequence). The CDR3 extends over 13 amino acids. Full variable domain (remainder filled in from reference TRBV5-4 and TRBJ2-7): ETGVTQSPTHLIKTRGQQVTLRCSSQSGHNTVSWYQQALGQGPQFIFQYYREEENGRGNFPPRFSGLQFPNYSSELNVNALELDDSALYLCASRRTVMSERYFGPGTRLTVT.

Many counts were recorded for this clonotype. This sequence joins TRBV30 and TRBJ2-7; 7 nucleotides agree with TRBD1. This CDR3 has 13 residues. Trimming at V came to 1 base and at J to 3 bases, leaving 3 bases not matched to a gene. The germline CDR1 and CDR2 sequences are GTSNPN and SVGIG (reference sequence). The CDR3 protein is CAWSAGDSYEQYF. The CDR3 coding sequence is TGTGCCTGGAGTGCCGGGGACAGCTACGAGCAGTACTTC.

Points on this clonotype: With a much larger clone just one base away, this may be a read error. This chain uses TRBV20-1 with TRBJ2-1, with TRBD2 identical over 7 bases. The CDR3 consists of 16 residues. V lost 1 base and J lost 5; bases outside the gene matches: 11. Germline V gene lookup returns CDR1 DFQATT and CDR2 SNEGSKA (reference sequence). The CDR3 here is CSARGARGSTNNEQFF. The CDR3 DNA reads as TGCAGTGCTAGAGGGGCTCGCGGGAGTACAAACAATGAGCAGTTCTTC.

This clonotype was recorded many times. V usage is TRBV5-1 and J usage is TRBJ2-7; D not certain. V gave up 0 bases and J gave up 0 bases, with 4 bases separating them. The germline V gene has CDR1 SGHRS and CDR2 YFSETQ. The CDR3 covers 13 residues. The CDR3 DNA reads TGCGCCAGCAGCTTGGACATCTCCTACGAGCAGTACTTC. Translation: CASSLDISYEQYF.

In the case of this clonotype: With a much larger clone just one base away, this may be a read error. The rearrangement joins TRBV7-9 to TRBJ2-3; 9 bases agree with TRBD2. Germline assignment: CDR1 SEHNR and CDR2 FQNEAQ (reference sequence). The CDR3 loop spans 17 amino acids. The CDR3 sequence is CASSSLAGERSTDPQYF. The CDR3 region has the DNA TGTGCCAGCAGTTCTTTAGCGGGAGAAAGGAGCACAGATCCGCAGTATTTT.

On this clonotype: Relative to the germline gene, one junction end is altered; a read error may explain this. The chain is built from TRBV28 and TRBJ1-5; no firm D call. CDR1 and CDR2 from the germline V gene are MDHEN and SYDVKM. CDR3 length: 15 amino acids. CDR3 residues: CAINPEGRSNRPQHF. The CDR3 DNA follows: TGTGCCATCAACCCCGAAGGCAGGTCCAATCGGCCCCAGCATTTT.

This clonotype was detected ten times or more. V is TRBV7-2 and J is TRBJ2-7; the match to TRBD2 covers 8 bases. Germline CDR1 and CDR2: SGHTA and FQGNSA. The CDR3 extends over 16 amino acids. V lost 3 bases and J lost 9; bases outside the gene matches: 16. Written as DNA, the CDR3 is TGTGCCAGCAGCTTCCTGACTAGCGCCCCGCCCAAGGGGCAGTACTTC. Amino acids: CASSFLTSAPPKGQYF.

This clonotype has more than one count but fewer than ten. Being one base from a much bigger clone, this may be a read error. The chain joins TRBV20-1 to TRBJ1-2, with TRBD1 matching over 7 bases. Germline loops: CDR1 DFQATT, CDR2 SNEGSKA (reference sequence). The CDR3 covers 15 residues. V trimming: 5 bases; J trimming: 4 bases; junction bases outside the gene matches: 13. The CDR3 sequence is CSAGGTVGSTYGYTF. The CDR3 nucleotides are TGCAGTGCTGGGGGGACAGTCGGGTCCACCTATGGCTACACCTTC.

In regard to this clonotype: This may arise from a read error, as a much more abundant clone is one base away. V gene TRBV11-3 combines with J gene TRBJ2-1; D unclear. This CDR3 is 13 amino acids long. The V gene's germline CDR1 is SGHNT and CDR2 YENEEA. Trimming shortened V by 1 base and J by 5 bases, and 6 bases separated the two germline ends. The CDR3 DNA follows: TGTGCCAGCAGCTTAGGTCATAACAATGAGCAGTTCTTC. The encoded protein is CASSLGHNNEQFF.

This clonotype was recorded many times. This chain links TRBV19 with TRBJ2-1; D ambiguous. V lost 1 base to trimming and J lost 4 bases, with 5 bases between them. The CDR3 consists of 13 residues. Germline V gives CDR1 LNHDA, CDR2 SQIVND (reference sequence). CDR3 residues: CASSIGAYNEQFF. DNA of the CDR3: TGTGCCAGTAGTATAGGGGCATACAATGAGCAGTTCTTC. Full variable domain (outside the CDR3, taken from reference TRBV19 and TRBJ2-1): DGGITQSPKYLFRKEGQNVTLSCEQNLNHDAMYWYRQDPGQGLRLIYYSQIVNDFQKGDIAEGYSVSREKKESFPLTVTSAQKNPTAFYLCASSIGAYNEQFFGPGTRLTVL.

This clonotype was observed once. In DNA, the CDR3 is TGCGCCAGCGACACTCGGGGGGAGCAGTACTTC. The encoded protein is CASDTRGEQYF. The V and J genes are TRBV4-3 and TRBJ2-7, with D possibly TRBD2 on 6 matching bases. The CDR3 totals 11 residues. Trimming pared 8 bases from V and 7 bases from J, leaving 12 bases between. In germline, CDR1 is LGHNA, CDR2 YSLEER.

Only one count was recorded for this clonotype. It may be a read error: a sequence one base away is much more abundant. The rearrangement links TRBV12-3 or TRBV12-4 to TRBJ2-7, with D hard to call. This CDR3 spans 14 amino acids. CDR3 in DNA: TGTGCCAGGAGTTATCGCAGGCCTTCCTACGAGCAGTACTTC. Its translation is CARSYRRPSYEQYF.

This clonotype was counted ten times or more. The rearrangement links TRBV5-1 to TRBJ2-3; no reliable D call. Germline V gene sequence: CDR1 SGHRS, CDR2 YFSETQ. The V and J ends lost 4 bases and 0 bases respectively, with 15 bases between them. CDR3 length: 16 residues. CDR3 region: CASSPPVDASTDTQYF. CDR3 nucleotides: TGCGCCAGCAGCCCGCCGGTAGACGCTAGCACAGATACGCAGTATTTT.